Sequencing of this T cell receptor (beta chain) was carried out in a study of shared clonotypes between healthy human individuals. Overall study results and limits: It was only blood that was sampled, and tissue repertoires likely differ. In contrast to clonotypes shared by all four donors, non-shared clonotypes had lower generation probabilities. Of the naive CD4 clonotypes, roughly 5% were shared across several donors.

The CDR3 extends over 15 amino acids. CDR1 is MNHEY, CDR2 SMNVEV, per germline (reference sequence). With 5 bases removed from V and 0 bases from J, the gap between germline ends came to 11 bases. CD45RO-negative CD8 cells positively selected for CCR7 made up the naive population, which excluded terminally differentiated effector memory CD45RA+ cells. Per the original data handling: As immunoSEQ supplied junction-only sequences (without quality scores), filtering differed. Clones were read by immunoSEQ multiplex PCR, and TCRdb kept only the in-frame ones, dropping some. That table is the source of V, J and clone size, and D and trimming were worked out from the DNA. Of about 2.1 million clones listed, just over 90% are singletons. The table lists this clone with a few counts. The antigen is unknown.

This sequence originates from a man between 18 and 35 years old in good health. Some clones in this sample may be carry-over from other donors' samples. Sequencing was carried out using naive CD8+ T cells from PBMCs. The V and J genes are TRBV27 and TRBJ1-3; D gene uncertain. The CDR3 DNA is TGTGCCAGCAGTGCAAACAGAGCCTCTGGAAACACCATATATTTT. Amino acid sequence: CASSANRASGNTIYF.